This T cell receptor (beta chain) derives from a study of identical twins' blood T cells (dated by TCRdb to the early 2010s). Regarding the research as a whole: Around 50 million Illumina reads were obtained across some twelve libraries, comprising six alpha-chain and six beta-chain libraries. TCR alpha and beta chain repertoires of three pairs of monozygous twins were compared using next-generation sequencing to assess genetic influence on repertoire formation.

The germline V gene encodes CDR1 MNHEY and CDR2 SVGEGT. Including the terminal cysteine and phenylalanine, the CDR3 comprises 15 residues. Only the CDR3 DNA stays, 45 bases, in frame from base 1. Germline trimming: 4 bases from V, 2 bases from J; junction bases outside gene matches: 4. General study outcomes and caveats: How many CDR3 clonotypes two donors shared depended mainly on the product of their cloneset sizes, and the twins did not clearly stray from this trend. Because the twins were reared together, environmental influences could not be excluded as an explanation for twin similarity. Among the most abundant TCRbeta clonotypes, every donor shared more CDR3 sequences with her own twin than with unrelated donors. V gene usage, even among non-selected out-of-frame TCRbeta clonotypes, was reported to be markedly more similar within twin pairs than between unrelated donors. Validation by independent studies was stated to be required for the proposed role of the TCRalpha J segment in MHC recognition during thymic selection.

Libraries were constructed by 5' RACE. Sequencer: Illumina Genome Analyzer IIx. RNA-based TCR cDNA libraries were prepared by a previously described protocol with several modifications. To prevent cross-contamination, sample-specific barcodes were added to both ends of each TCR cDNA library during cDNA synthesis and amplification. Processing in the source paper ran as follows. Between about 100,000 and nearly 500,000 clonotypes were identified per individual, and roughly 2.2 to 3.6 million CDR3-containing reads were obtained per library. Reads with improper barcode index combinations were discarded, and clonesets were then built for each library with the MiTCR software. MiTCR filtered or rescued low-quality reads and corrected PCR and sequencing errors when assembling CDR3 clonotypes. Artificial out-of-frame clonotypes were mapped to in-frame sequences, with one indel allowed in the CDR3, and then removed. To measure how similar V and J gene usage was between donors, Jensen-Shannon divergence was divided by mean entropy. The public reads were reprocessed in TCRdb via fastp at Q25 and MiXCR, keeping in-frame beta chains. Merged by CDR3 protein, the rows form single entries marked with the most common genes and DNA. These V and J calls are TCRdb output, not the study's own analysis. The sample has hundreds of thousands of distinct CDR3 sequences on record, about 28% of them singletons. Clones ranked in the top ten supply roughly 5.5% of the sample.

Donors were six healthy women forming three monozygous twin pairs. Each of the three twin pairs had been raised together, and the twins in each pair were thought likely to have encountered the same infectious agents and vaccines. TCR cDNA libraries were prepared from RNA that had been isolated from peripheral blood mononuclear cells. Worth noting for this clonotype: The target of this receptor is not known. No base qualities exist here, and no much larger clone lies one base off it.

The rearranged segments are TRBV6-2 or TRBV6-3 and TRBJ2-5; TRBD2 aligns with 10 central bases. The specimen sequenced was PBMCs. The origin of this receptor is a woman aged 18-50 years in good health. In nucleotide form, the sequence is TGTGCCAGCAGTTTTCCAGCGGGAGGGCAAGAGACCCAGTACTTC. Its product reads: CASSFPAGGQETQYF.